This passage covers 3 T cell receptor beta chains from one sample sequenced in a study of early T cells in non-severe SARS-CoV-2 infection. TCRdb itself ran the 5' RACE reads through MiXCR, one entry per CDR3 protein. The data contain fewer than 40,000 distinct CDR3 sequences, roughly 5% of them seen just once; the ten biggest clones take up 20% to 25%. Sequenced input: whole blood. The receptors were sampled from an adult who was a healthcare worker with PCR-confirmed SARS-CoV-2 infection or an uninfected control (not recorded which).

The rearrangement joins TRBV6-6 to TRBJ2-7; 9 nucleotides align to TRBD2. CDR3 size: 17 residues. V dropped 0 bases and J dropped 2; count of bases not matched to a gene: 8. CDR1 and CDR2 (germline): MNHNY, SVGAGI (reference sequence). CDR3 bases: TGTGCCAGCAGTTACTCGAGACTAGCGGTGGACCCCTACGAGCAGTACTTC. Encoded protein: CASSYSRLAVDPYEQYF.

Many counts were recorded for this clonotype. DNA of the CDR3: TGCGCCAGCAGCTCAACCTGGTTACGGGAGGGCAATGAGCAGTTCTTC. Amino acid sequence: CASSSTWLREGNEQFF. This chain uses TRBV5-1 with TRBJ2-1; 8 bases are shared with TRBD2. Germline lookup yields CDR1 SGHRS and CDR2 YFSETQ. This CDR3 region has 16 residues. The junction had 11 bases not matched to a gene; V was cut back by 3 bases and J by 6 bases.

By share, this clonotype ranks as medium-sized (0.01 to 0.1%). The J gene is TRBJ1-4, the V gene TRBV7-9; no firm D call. V was cut by 11 bases and J by 6 bases, with 16 bases left in between. The length of the CDR3 is 13 residues. Germline CDR1 reads SEHNR; CDR2 reads FQNEAQ (reference sequence). The CDR3 region has the DNA TGTGCCGCCGAGGTCGGAGGCGATGAAAAACTGTTTTTT. Its translation is CAAEVGGDEKLFF.